The 30 T cell receptor beta chains presented below share a single source sample, sequenced in a study. TCRdb re-called the RT-PCR reads with MiXCR, one entry per CDR3 protein. The repertoire holds around 700,000 distinct CDR3 sequences, with 14% as singletons. Material for sequencing was memory CD4+ T cells from blood. The receptor set was obtained from a female donor in good health, serving as a healthy control.

This clonotype was seen only a few times. This chain connects TRBV30 to TRBJ1-6; weak D call: TRBD1 (5 bases). Germline V gene data show CDR1 as GTSNPN and CDR2 as SVGIG (reference sequence). This CDR3 spans 13 amino acids. V gave up 0 bases and J gave up 9 bases, with 9 bases separating them. CDR3 nucleotides: TGTGCCTGGAGTGTGGGGGGGATTTCACCCCTCCACTTT. Translating gives CAWSVGGISPLHF.

The genes are TRBV28 and TRBJ1-2, with 7 bases aligning to TRBD1. This CDR3 region has 12 residues. The germline CDR1 and CDR2 sequences are MDHEN and SYDVKM. Germline trimming cut 6 bases from V and 4 bases from J; bases unmatched to any gene: 2. CDR3 loop: CASRDRPYGYTF. The CDR3 DNA sequence: TGTGCCAGCAGGGACAGGCCCTATGGCTACACCTTC.

The genes are TRBV20-1 and TRBJ2-5; TRBD1 might be the D (6 bases). V was cut by 3 bases and J by 5 bases, with 13 bases left in between. Germline assignment: CDR1 DFQATT and CDR2 SNEGSKA (reference sequence). This CDR3 has 13 residues. The CDR3 is CSARVTGTETQYF. CDR3 in DNA: TGCAGTGCTAGGGTGACAGGAACTGAGACCCAGTACTTC.

This sequence joins TRBV11-3 and TRBJ2-1, with 8 bases aligning to TRBD2. CDR3 length: 15 amino acids. The V and J ends lost 1 base and 5 bases, in that order; junction bases with no gene match: 4. CDR1 and CDR2 from the germline V gene are SGHNT and YENEEA. The CDR3 DNA reads TGTGCCAGCAGCTTAGCGGCGGGAGGTAACAATGAGCAGTTCTTC. Translated, it gives CASSLAAGGNNEQFF.

V gene TRBV20-1 combines with J gene TRBJ1-2; no definite D call. The CDR3 totals 14 residues. The germline CDR1 and CDR2 sequences are DFQATT and SNEGSKA (reference sequence). Trimming took off 0 bases at V and 2 bases at J, with 10 bases between the two ends. This CDR3 reads CSARDVRRNYGYTF. In DNA, the CDR3 is TGCAGTGCTAGAGATGTAAGACGGAACTATGGCTACACCTTC.

This clonotype was picked up a small number of times. The rearrangement uses TRBV2 and TRBJ1-5; D perhaps matches TRBD1 (5 bases). This CDR3 is built from 14 residues. V shed 6 bases and J shed 3 bases, with 12 bases lying between them. CDR1 and CDR2 from the germline V gene are SNHLY and FYNNEI. CDR3 bases: TGTGCCAGCAGGACAGACGGGGACAATCAGCCCCAGCATTTT. This sequence encodes CASRTDGDNQPQHF.

This clonotype was seen at least ten times. The chain uses TRBV20-1 and TRBJ1-2; 8 bases match TRBD1. In germline, CDR1 is DFQATT, CDR2 SNEGSKA (reference sequence). The CDR3 contains 13 residues. Unmatched junction bases numbered 6, after V lost 3 bases and J lost 6 bases. This CDR3 is CSASRGQIHGYTF. CDR3 coding DNA: TGCAGTGCTAGCAGGGGGCAAATACATGGCTACACCTTC.

Only a few counts were recorded for this clonotype. J is TRBJ1-5 and V is TRBV7-9; D is undetermined. Germline V gene sequence: CDR1 SEHNR, CDR2 FQNEAQ (reference sequence). Trimming shortened V by 5 bases and J by 5 bases, and 10 bases separated the two germline ends. The CDR3 covers 13 residues. DNA for the CDR3: TGTGCCAGCAGCCCGGGCCCAGATCAGCCCCAGCATTTT. Its translation is CASSPGPDQPQHF. The entire variable domain, with the rest obtained from reference TRBV7-9 and TRBJ1-5, is as follows: DTGVSQNPRHKITKRGQNVTFRCDPISEHNRLYWYRQTLGQGPEFLTYFQNEAQLEKSRLLSDRFSAERPKGSFSTLEIQRTEQGDSAMYLCASSPGPDQPQHFGDGTRLSIL.

The chain has TRBV20-1 and TRBJ2-3; 9 bases agree with TRBD1. CDR3 length equals 17 residues. CDR1 is DFQATT, CDR2 SNEGSKA, per germline (reference sequence). V was pared by 7 bases and J by 0 bases, with 14 bases of the junction left unmatched. CDR3 sequence (DNA): TGCAGTGGCGATGGGACAGGGCTATCAGGGAGCACAGATACGCAGTATTTT. Translated, it gives CSGDGTGLSGSTDTQYF.

This clonotype was detected a few times. This chain links TRBV9 with TRBJ2-3; 8 nucleotides agree with TRBD2. V lost 2 bases to trimming and J lost 2 bases; unmatched junction nucleotides: 4. The germline V gene has CDR1 SGDLS and CDR2 YYNGEE. The CDR3 runs 15 residues. The CDR3 protein is CASSVGLVFTDTQYF. As DNA, the CDR3 is TGTGCCAGCAGCGTGGGACTAGTATTCACAGATACGCAGTATTTT.

The chain has TRBV6-6 and TRBJ1-5; 9 nucleotides match TRBD1. V gave up 2 bases and J gave up 7 bases; unmatched junction bases: 9. The CDR3 runs 16 residues. From germline, CDR1 is MNHNY and CDR2 SVGAGI (reference sequence). The CDR3 DNA follows: TGTGCCAGCAGTTACCAGGACAGGGGATCGGGACAGCCCCAGCATTTT. Protein: CASSYQDRGSGQPQHF.

Only a few counts were recorded for this clonotype. V is TRBV5-1 and J is TRBJ2-4; maybe TRBD1 (6 bases). The CDR3 covers 14 residues. The germline gives CDR1 SGHRS, CDR2 YFSETQ. The ends were cut back, 0 bases at V and 6 bases at J, with 10 bases in the middle. CDR3 amino acids: CASSLGDRRNIQYF. CDR3 nucleotide sequence: TGCGCCAGCAGCTTGGGAGACAGGAGAAACATTCAGTACTTC.

This clonotype was picked up many times. Sequence at one end of the junction differs from germline and may be a read error. This chain uses TRBV12-3 or TRBV12-4 with TRBJ2-7; D is possibly TRBD1 or TRBD2 (5 bases each). The CDR3 is 11 residues long. DNA of the CDR3: TGTGCCAGCAGCTTAGAGGGGGAGCAGTACTTC. Translated: CASSLEGEQYF.

This clonotype showed up just a few times. V and J are TRBV20-1 and TRBJ1-5; 7 bases line up with TRBD1. From germline, CDR1 is DFQATT and CDR2 SNEGSKA (reference sequence). Germline trimming cut 1 base from V and 1 base from J; bases unmatched to any gene: 13. The CDR3 is 18 residues long. CDR3 coding DNA: TGCAGTGCTAGAGCCCTACTTCGGACAGGTCTGAGCAATCAGCCCCAGCATTTT. As protein: CSARALLRTGLSNQPQHF.

This clonotype came up many times. One end of the junction is discordant with germline, which a read error may explain. This chain links TRBV5-1 with TRBJ2-3, with 10 bases matching TRBD1. The CDR3 length is 14 residues. Germline lookup yields CDR1 SGHRS and CDR2 YFSETQ. DNA of the CDR3: TGTGCCAGCAGTCCCGGACAGGGGGCAGATACGCAGTATTTT. Translated, it gives CASSPGQGADTQYF.

This clonotype was seen repeatedly, ten times or more. The chain links TRBV4-3 to TRBJ1-6; the D is unclear. Germline V gene sequence: CDR1 LGHNA, CDR2 YSLEER. The CDR3 loop spans 14 amino acids. Trimming took 0 bases from V and 13 from J, leaving 13 bases between them. The CDR3 DNA is TGCGCCAGCAGCCAAGATCCCGGACCGATGCCCCTCCACTTT. Protein: CASSQDPGPMPLHF.

The V call is TRBV6-1, the J call TRBJ2-1; the D gene is possibly TRBD2 (6 bases). Deletions cut 3 bases from V and 3 bases from J, with 15 bases between. The CDR3 is 16 residues long. Germline CDR1 MNHNS, CDR2 SASEGT. CDR3 sequence (DNA): TGTGCCAGCAGTGATCCAGTTCAGGACTACTACAATGAGCAGTTCTTC. Amino acids: CASSDPVQDYYNEQFF.

This clonotype showed up many times. For the CDR3, the DNA is TGCAGCGTCCCCCTCCGAGGGGGTGGTGGAGAGACCCAGTACTTC. It specifies CSVPLRGGGGETQYF. This chain connects TRBV29-1 to TRBJ2-5, with a tentative D call TRBD1 (6 bases). V lost 6 bases and J lost 4, with 21 bases in between. Germline assignment: CDR1 SQVTM and CDR2 ANQGSEA. This CDR3 is built from 15 residues. Drawing the rest from reference TRBV29-1 and TRBJ2-5, the complete variable domain is SAVISQKPSRDICQRGTSLTIQCQVDSQVTMMFWYRQQPGQSLTLIATANQGSEATYESGFVIDKFPISRPNLTFSTLTVSNMSPEDSSIYLCSVPLRGGGGETQYFGPGTRLLVL.

J is TRBJ1-1 and V is TRBV6-1, with 7 bases that match TRBD1. The CDR3 is made up of 13 amino acids. CDR1 MNHNS and CDR2 SASEGT come from the germline V gene. J was trimmed by 8 bases and V by 4 bases; bases with no gene match: 7. The CDR3 coding sequence is TGTGCCAGCAGTGCTTCCGGGACAGTCGAAGCTTTCTTT. It yields the protein CASSASGTVEAFF.

This clonotype appeared once. The rearrangement uses TRBV7-2 and TRBJ2-5; 11 bases fit TRBD2. CDR1 and CDR2 from the germline V gene are SGHTA and FQGNSA. J gave up 7 bases and V 5 bases, and 12 bases lay outside the gene matches. The CDR3 is 16 residues long. Here the CDR3 reads CASSGTSGGRGGTQYF. For the CDR3, the DNA is TGTGCCAGCAGCGGAACTAGCGGGGGCCGCGGGGGGACCCAGTACTTC.

This clonotype was counted only a few times. This chain links TRBV30 with TRBJ2-7; TRBD1 matches 9 bases. The V and J ends lost 6 bases and 6 bases, in that order; junction bases with no gene match: 6. This CDR3 comprises 12 residues. The germline V gene encodes CDR1 GTSNPN and CDR2 SVGIG (reference sequence). CDR3 sequence (DNA): TGTGCCTGCCGGGACAGGGTTTCCGAGCAGTACTTC. As protein: CACRDRVSEQYF.

This clonotype was picked up a small number of times. The rearrangement joins TRBV6-1 to TRBJ2-7, with TRBD1 as a possible D gene (6 bases). There are 12 residues in the CDR3. Germline-derived CDR1 and CDR2 are MNHNS and SASEGT. The V gene lost 4 bases and the J gene lost 3 bases, with 7 bases spanning the gap. The CDR3: CASSVGGYEQYF. The DNA for the CDR3 is TGTGCCAGCAGTGTAGGGGGCTACGAGCAGTACTTC.

The chain joins TRBV6-2 or TRBV6-3 to TRBJ1-2; tentative D call: TRBD1 (6 bases). With 7 bases removed from V and 1 base from J, the gap between germline ends came to 10 bases. This CDR3 region has 13 residues. Germline-derived CDR1 and CDR2 are MNHEY and SVGEGT. The CDR3 protein is CASNTDSNYGYTF. CDR3 sequence (DNA): TGTGCCAGCAACACGGACAGTAACTATGGCTACACCTTC.

At least ten counts were recorded for this clonotype. The germline gene is not matched at one end of the junction; a read error may be the cause. V and J are TRBV5-1 and TRBJ1-1; 7 nucleotides agree with TRBD1. The CDR3 has 14 residues. In germline, CDR1 is SGHRS, CDR2 YFSETQ. CDR3 residues: CASSSRQGNTEAFF. For the CDR3, the DNA is TGTGCCAGCAGTTCACGACAGGGAAACACTGAAGCTTTCTTT. Together with reference TRBV5-1 and TRBJ1-1, the CDR3 gives the full variable domain: KAGVTQTPRYLIKTRGQQVTLSCSPISGHRSVSWYQQTPGQGLQFLFEYFSETQRNKGNFPGRFSGRQFSNSRSEMNVSTLELGDSALYLCASSSRQGNTEAFFGQGTRLTVV.

This clonotype was picked up many times. The rearrangement uses TRBV7-2 and TRBJ1-1; no reliable D call. The CDR3 length is 13 residues. The germline gives CDR1 SGHTA, CDR2 FQGNSA. V was shortened by 1 base and J by 1 base, with 4 bases between the two germline ends. CDR3 sequence reads: CASSLGWNTEAFF. The CDR3 DNA sequence: TGTGCCAGCAGCTTAGGTTGGAACACTGAAGCTTTCTTT.

The J gene is TRBJ2-6, the V gene TRBV27, with D tentatively TRBD2 (6 bases). CDR3 length: 14 amino acids. V was trimmed by 5 bases and J by 2 bases, leaving 7 bases between them. The germline V gene encodes CDR1 MNHEY and CDR2 SMNVEV (reference sequence). The CDR3 nucleotides read TGTGCCAGCAGTCGCGGGACTGGGGCCAACGTCCTGACTTTC. This gives the protein CASSRGTGANVLTF.

The genes are TRBV20-1 and TRBJ2-1; a weak D match, TRBD1 (6 bases). The CDR3 is 16 amino acids. Germline CDR1 DFQATT, CDR2 SNEGSKA (reference sequence). V was cut by 0 bases and J by 4 bases, with 16 bases left in between. The CDR3 bases are TGCAGTGCTAGAGATCCGGGGACATTGTTATACAATGAGCAGTTCTTC. It is translated as CSARDPGTLLYNEQFF.

Comment on this clonotype: Mismatch with germline at one junction end may stem from a read error. The chain employs TRBV5-1 and TRBJ1-2; 8 bases match TRBD1. The CDR3 loop spans 14 amino acids. The V gene's germline CDR1 is SGHRS and CDR2 YFSETQ. The CDR3 nucleotides are TGCGACAGCAGCTTAACGGACAGGGTGGATGGCTACACCTTC. Its protein product is CDSSLTDRVDGYTF.

This sequence joins TRBV6-1 and TRBJ2-1; tentatively, D is TRBD1 (5 bases). The germline gives CDR1 MNHNS, CDR2 SASEGT. Trimming stripped 7 bases from V and 6 bases from J, with 13 bases between. This CDR3 is built from 13 residues. DNA for the CDR3: TGTGCCAGCATTCCAGGGATTCCCAATGAGCAGTTCTTC. Its protein is CASIPGIPNEQFF.

The rearrangement joins TRBV3-1 to TRBJ1-1; 8 nucleotides align to TRBD1. V shed 0 bases, J shed 5 bases, and the junction held 5 bases outside the gene matches. Germline V gene data show CDR1 as LGHDT and CDR2 as YNNKEL (reference sequence). CDR3 length: 15 residues. The CDR3 region is CASSQDRGLVTEAFF. The CDR3 DNA is TGTGCCAGCAGCCAAGACAGGGGGCTAGTTACTGAAGCTTTCTTT.